The present entry profiles one TCR beta chain with its context. Its target is unknown. This sample stems from a study of cytomegalovirus exposure and HLA in healthy donors. General observations from the study: The study designated around 150 TCR beta chains cytomegalovirus-associated.

Primers: 60 Vbeta forward and 13 Jbeta reverse. TCRdb's copy holds only in-frame clones and misses some; the assay was immunoSEQ multiplex PCR. This sample has about 180,000 clones, with 55% to 75% found just once. This CDR3 has 16 residues. Germline values: CDR1 GTSNPN, CDR2 SVGIG (reference sequence). The V end was cut by 0 bases, the J end by 0 bases, with 13 bases between. This TCR was recovered from a human donor in good health. J is TRBJ2-3 and V is TRBV30; D unresolved. Source material: PBMCs. CDR3 sequence (DNA): TGTGCCTGGAGTGTAGGCGAGGCCACTAGCACAGATACGCAGTATTTT. This translates into CAWSVGEATSTDTQYF.